The 27 T cell receptor beta chains presented below share a single source sample, sequenced in a study of CD8 T cells in ankylosing spondylitis. TCRdb processed the 5' RACE reads anew with MiXCR; each CDR3 protein has one entry. The profile shows 250,000 or so distinct CDR3 sequences, more than 9% of them singletons. Sequencing was carried out using blood, either unsorted or a sorted T cell fraction (not recorded which). These receptors came from a male donor with ankylosing spondylitis or in good health (not recorded which).

For this clonotype: Relative to the germline gene, one junction end is altered; a read error may explain this. The gene calls are TRBV11-2 and TRBJ1-1; 8 bases map to TRBD1. The CDR3 extends over 15 amino acids. From germline, CDR1 is SGHAT and CDR2 FQNNGV. The CDR3 nucleotides are TGTGTCAGCAGCTACCCGGGACAGGTATCCACTGAAGCTTTCTTT. Encoded protein: CVSSYPGQVSTEAFF. Combining the CDR3 with reference TRBV11-2 and TRBJ1-1 gives the whole variable domain EAGVAQSPRYKIIEKRQSVAFWCNPISGHATLYWYQQILGQGPKLLIQFQNNGVVDDSQLPKDRFSAERLKGVDSTLKIQPAKLEDSAVYLCVSSYPGQVSTEAFFGQGTRLTVV.

The table lists this clonotype with many counts. This chain links TRBV5-1 with TRBJ2-1; no reliable D call. The CDR3 extends over 15 amino acids. Per the germline V gene, CDR1 is SGHRS and CDR2 is YFSETQ. V shed 4 bases and J shed 3 bases, with 14 bases lying between them. CDR3: CASSEQQPFYNEQFF. In DNA, the CDR3 is TGCGCCAGCAGCGAACAACAGCCTTTCTACAATGAGCAGTTCTTC.

Ten or more counts support this clonotype. The genes are TRBV5-6 and TRBJ1-2; D gene unclear. Looked up from germline, CDR1 is SGHDT and CDR2 is YYEEEE. The CDR3 has 13 amino acids. Trimming cost V 5 bases and J 8 bases, with 16 bases left between them. CDR3 amino acids: CASSPTVSRGYTF. The CDR3 DNA reads TGTGCCAGCAGTCCAACGGTGAGCCGAGGCTACACCTTC.

With regard to this clonotype: At one end the junction does not follow the germline gene, possibly because of a read error. The chain joins TRBV12-3 or TRBV12-4 to TRBJ1-5; D gene unclear. This CDR3 is 13 amino acids long. The CDR3 DNA follows: TGTGTCAGCAGTTCAGGAGGCAATCAGCCCCAGCATTTT. Residues: CVSSSGGNQPQHF.

This clonotype was seen only a few times. The J gene is TRBJ2-3, the V gene TRBV5-1, with TRBD2 identical over 7 bases. This CDR3 spans 13 amino acids. Per germline, CDR1 SGHRS and CDR2 YFSETQ. After removal of 5 bases from V and 3 bases from J, the junction contained 3 bases not matched to a gene. The CDR3 here is CASRSGETDTQYF. Written as DNA, the CDR3 is TGCGCCAGCAGGAGCGGGGAGACAGATACGCAGTATTTT.

This clonotype was picked up many times. This rearrangement joins TRBV5-1 to TRBJ2-3; 7 positions match TRBD2. Germline V gene sequence: CDR1 SGHRS, CDR2 YFSETQ. This CDR3 region has 15 residues. Germline trimming cut 7 bases from V and 2 bases from J; bases unmatched to any gene: 10. The DNA for the CDR3 is TGCGCCAGCTCGGAGGGCGGGAGAACCACAGATACGCAGTATTTT. This translates into CASSEGGRTTDTQYF. The whole variable domain, remainder taken from reference TRBV5-1 and TRBJ2-3, is KAGVTQTPRYLIKTRGQQVTLSCSPISGHRSVSWYQQTPGQGLQFLFEYFSETQRNKGNFPGRFSGRQFSNSRSEMNVSTLELGDSALYLCASSEGGRTTDTQYFGPGTRLTVL.

The chain employs TRBV24-1 and TRBJ1-5; D possibly corresponds to TRBD1 (6 bases). Trimming took 4 bases from V and 3 from J, leaving 9 bases between them. The CDR3 runs to 14 residues. Germline V gene sequence: CDR1 KGHDR, CDR2 SFDVKD. CDR3 region: CATSETGYNQPQHF. CDR3 bases: TGTGCCACCAGTGAGACAGGATACAATCAGCCCCAGCATTTT.

This clonotype was found many times. The chain links TRBV21-1 to TRBJ1-2; the D segment call TRBD1 is taken from the table without a DNA check. TRBV21-1 is recorded as a pseudogene. This CDR3 is built from 17 residues. In DNA, the CDR3 is TGTGCCAGCAGCAAATCCGCTACAGGGGAGGATTGCTATGGCTACACCTTC. As protein: CASSKSATGEDCYGYTF.

At least ten counts were recorded for this clonotype. This chain connects TRBV20-1 to TRBJ2-1, with 14 bases aligning to TRBD2. This CDR3 is 16 amino acids long. The trim removed 5 bases at V and 7 bases at J, leaving 10 bases unmatched. CDR1 is DFQATT and CDR2 is SNEGSKA in the germline V gene (reference sequence). CDR3 protein: CSASGTSGSLRNEQFF. CDR3 coding DNA: TGCAGTGCTTCGGGGACTAGCGGGAGTCTCAGGAATGAGCAGTTCTTC.

This clonotype was counted ten times or more. V usage is TRBV20-1 and J usage is TRBJ1-2, with 9 nucleotides matching TRBD1. V shed 4 bases, J shed 6 bases, and the junction held 6 bases outside the gene matches. CDR1 is DFQATT and CDR2 is SNEGSKA in the germline V gene (reference sequence). The CDR3 contains 13 residues. Here the CDR3 reads CSATGQGKNGYTF. The DNA of the CDR3 is TGCAGTGCTACGGGACAGGGTAAAAATGGCTACACCTTC.

Details on this clonotype: The junction differs from germline at one of its ends, possibly a read error. The J gene is TRBJ2-3, the V gene TRBV20-1; the D gene is possibly TRBD2 (5 bases). This CDR3 is 13 amino acids long. Germline values: CDR1 DFQATT, CDR2 SNEGSKA (reference sequence). CDR3: CSARGLNADTQYF. The CDR3 DNA reads TGCAGTGCGAGAGGGCTGAACGCAGATACGCAGTATTTT.

This clonotype was seen a few times. The chain uses TRBV5-1 and TRBJ2-6; D is unresolved. V was pared by 0 bases and J by 3 bases, with 10 bases between. Germline loops: CDR1 SGHRS, CDR2 YFSETQ. The CDR3 loop spans 16 amino acids. The CDR3 sequence: CASSLVSTGGANVLTF. The CDR3 DNA reads as TGCGCCAGCAGCTTGGTGTCCACGGGTGGGGCCAACGTCCTGACTTTC.

The table lists this clonotype with a few counts. CDR3 DNA sequence: TGTGCCAGCAGCTCTTCACCGGGACTAGCGGGAGTGTTGGAAGAGCAGTACTTC. Amino acids: CASSSSPGLAGVLEEQYF. This chain links TRBV11-2 with TRBJ2-7; 14 nucleotides agree with TRBD2. This CDR3 is 18 amino acids long. V was clipped by 4 bases and J by 7 bases; unmatched bases: 15. Germline V CDR1 and CDR2: SGHAT, FQNNGV.

The rearrangement joins TRBV6-1 to TRBJ1-4; D is unclear. The CDR3 is 13 residues long. Looked up from germline, CDR1 is MNHNS and CDR2 is SASEGT. Trimming stripped 1 base from V and 8 bases from J, with 8 bases between. CDR3 nucleotides: TGTGCCAGCAGTGAAGTACCAGTGGAAAAACTGTTTTTT. Protein sequence: CASSEVPVEKLFF.

Only a few counts were recorded for this clonotype. This chain uses TRBV29-1 with TRBJ2-1, with D tentatively TRBD1 or TRBD2 (7 bases each). Germline V gives CDR1 SQVTM, CDR2 ANQGSEA. With 3 bases removed from V and 5 bases from J, the gap between germline ends came to 11 bases. The CDR3 spans 13 residues. The CDR3 DNA sequence: TGCAGCGTTGACAGGGGGGGGAACAATGAGCAGTTCTTC. As protein: CSVDRGGNNEQFF.

This clonotype was recorded many times. The chain couples TRBV5-6 to TRBJ1-5; possible D gene TRBD1, 6 bases. Germline CDR1 reads SGHDT; CDR2 reads YYEEEE. Trimming removed 1 base from V and 3 bases from J, with 11 bases in between. The CDR3 is 15 residues long. The CDR3 sequence is CASSLKQGYNQPQHF. CDR3 DNA: TGTGCCAGCAGCTTGAAACAGGGTTACAATCAGCCCCAGCATTTT.

The rearrangement uses TRBV6-6 and TRBJ1-5; perhaps TRBD1 as D (6 bases). The CDR3 contains 13 residues. The germline V and J ends were trimmed by 7 bases and 6 bases, with 13 bases remaining between them. The germline V gene has CDR1 MNHNY and CDR2 SVGAGI (reference sequence). The CDR3: CASNPGGLQPQHF. CDR3 coding DNA: TGTGCCAGCAACCCGGGGGGGCTTCAGCCCCAGCATTTT.

The chain couples TRBV20-1 to TRBJ1-2; 9 nucleotides match TRBD1. The V segment lost 1 base and the J segment 2 bases; nucleotides outside the gene matches: 2. In germline, CDR1 is DFQATT, CDR2 SNEGSKA (reference sequence). The CDR3 runs 14 residues. In DNA, the CDR3 is TGCAGTGCTAGAGGGGGACAGGGAAACTATGGCTACACCTTC. As protein: CSARGGQGNYGYTF.

There are many counts of this clonotype. The chain joins TRBV20-1 to TRBJ1-2; 10 bases are shared with TRBD1. The CDR3 is 15 amino acids. The V segment lost 5 bases and the J segment 6 bases; nucleotides outside the gene matches: 12. Germline values: CDR1 DFQATT, CDR2 SNEGSKA (reference sequence). CDR3 protein: CSAGLRDRGRNGYTF. CDR3 nucleotide sequence: TGCAGTGCTGGACTCAGGGACAGGGGACGTAATGGCTACACCTTC.

This clonotype has at least ten counts. J is TRBJ2-7 and V is TRBV20-1; possibly TRBD1 or TRBD2 for D (7 bases each). Germline values: CDR1 DFQATT, CDR2 SNEGSKA (reference sequence). V lost 1 base and J lost 5, with 18 bases in between. The CDR3 loop spans 15 amino acids. The CDR3 nucleotides are TGCAGTGCTAGAGGGGGAGGGGGCGGGGATCACGAGCAGTACTTC. It translates to CSARGGGGGDHEQYF.

In this sample, this clonotype turned up many times. The chain links TRBV6-1 to TRBJ2-1; 10 bases map to TRBD1. V gave up 7 bases and J gave up 8 bases; unmatched junction bases: 8. The germline V gene encodes CDR1 MNHNS and CDR2 SASEGT. The length of the CDR3 is 14 residues. The CDR3 bases are TGTGCCAGCACCCGAGGACAGGGGGTCTATGAGCAGTTCTTC. It specifies CASTRGQGVYEQFF.

This clonotype was counted a few times. The rearrangement uses TRBV20-1 and TRBJ1-1; possible D gene TRBD1, 5 bases. V shed 0 bases and J shed 2 bases, with 13 bases lying between them. The CDR3 contains 15 residues. Looked up from germline, CDR1 is DFQATT and CDR2 is SNEGSKA (reference sequence). The CDR3 spells CSARDSAGTNTEAFF. In DNA, the CDR3 is TGCAGTGCTAGAGATTCGGCAGGGACTAACACTGAAGCTTTCTTT.

This clonotype was recorded at least ten times. The rearrangement joins TRBV11-2 to TRBJ1-1; maybe TRBD1 (6 bases). This CDR3 spans 13 amino acids. Trimming pared 2 bases from V and 6 bases from J, leaving 10 bases between. Germline assignment: CDR1 SGHAT and CDR2 FQNNGV. The CDR3 DNA follows: TGTGCCAGCAGCTTACCAGGGGCATCTGAAGCTTTCTTT. It translates to CASSLPGASEAFF.

This sequence joins TRBV29-1 and TRBJ1-5, with 8 bases fitting TRBD1. The V gene's germline CDR1 is SQVTM and CDR2 ANQGSEA. Germline trimming cut 4 bases from V and 9 bases from J; bases unmatched to any gene: 8. The CDR3 covers 13 residues. CDR3 in amino acids: CSVAPGQGRPQHF. CDR3 DNA sequence: TGCAGCGTTGCCCCAGGACAGGGTCGGCCCCAGCATTTT.

The sample holds many counts of this clonotype. This sequence joins TRBV20-1 and TRBJ1-5; 7 bases match TRBD1. Germline lookup yields CDR1 DFQATT and CDR2 SNEGSKA (reference sequence). This CDR3 spans 16 amino acids. The ends lost 1 base at V and 4 bases at J; junction bases unmatched: 10. CDR3 sequence (DNA): TGCAGTGCTAGAGCCCCCCCTTCGACAGGGAATCAGCCCCAGCATTTT. Translation: CSARAPPSTGNQPQHF.

This clonotype was picked up many times. The chain uses TRBV20-1 and TRBJ1-4, with D perhaps matching TRBD1 (5 bases). V was trimmed by 5 bases and J by 4 bases, leaving 17 bases between them. Germline V gene data show CDR1 as DFQATT and CDR2 as SNEGSKA (reference sequence). The CDR3 loop spans 15 amino acids. This CDR3 reads CSAPDSGTLNEKLFF. As DNA, the CDR3 is TGCAGTGCTCCGGACTCCGGGACCCTTAATGAAAAACTGTTTTTT.

This clonotype was observed many times. The chain links TRBV21-1 to TRBJ2-1; the table's D call, TRBD1, was not checked against the DNA. TRBV21-1 is assigned pseudogene status. This CDR3 contains 11 residues. CDR3 in DNA: TGTGCCAGCAGAGGGGTAAATGAGCAGTTCTTC. Protein: CASRGVNEQFF.